The source of this T cell receptor (beta chain) is a study of T cell responses to AZD1222 COVID-19 vaccine. The study's findings and limits: Only a handful of AZD1222 recipients were seropositive at baseline.

The ends were cut back, 6 bases at V and 6 bases at J, with 8 bases in the middle. Germline V CDR1 and CDR2: MNHEY, SVGAGI. The CDR3 runs 12 residues. Clones were read by immunoSEQ multiplex PCR, and TCRdb kept only the in-frame ones, dropping some. The table lists some 130,000 clones, over 90% of them singletons. This clone has just a few counts. The antigen remains undetermined. Sequences were derived from peripheral blood, sampled on day 0 of AZD1222 vaccination. This TCR came from an adult in good health. The rearrangement links TRBV6-5 to TRBJ1-4; D ambiguous. CDR3 coding DNA: TGTGCCAGCAGGGCAGGTTATGAAAAACTGTTTTTT. Protein sequence: CASRAGYEKLFF.